These T cell receptor beta chains were read from a single sample in a study of somatic mutations in cytotoxic T cells in rheumatoid arthritis. Profiling relied on immunoSEQ multiplex PCR, and the TCRdb table lists in-frame clones only, not all of them. The profile shows about 7,300 clones, just under 75% of them singletons. The sample was CD8+ T cells sorted from blood. Receptors originate from an adult with rheumatoid arthritis. CDR3s include the opening cysteine and the closing phenylalanine or tryptophan. D genes are given only for firm matches. Clone size is stated in some rows and not others, as once, few, many or a class when expanded.

V gene: TRBV11-2; D gene: .; clone size: .; J gene: TRBJ1-1; CDR3 protein: CASSLGSNTEAFF; CDR3 DNA: TGTGCCAGCAGCCTTGGCTCCAACACTGAAGCTTTCTTT
V gene: TRBV27; D gene: TRBD1; clone size: few; J gene: TRBJ2-7; CDR3 protein: CASSSQGDLSYEQYF; CDR3 DNA: TGTGCCAGCAGTTCACAGGGGGACCTTTCCTACGAGCAGTACTTC
V gene: TRBV30; D gene: .; clone size: .; J gene: TRBJ1-1; CDR3 protein: CAWTFGGSTEAFF; CDR3 DNA: TGTGCCTGGACCTTTGGGGGGAGCACTGAAGCTTTCTTT
V gene: TRBV5-1; D gene: .; clone size: .; J gene: TRBJ2-1; CDR3 protein: CASSPGGYNEQFF; CDR3 DNA: TGCGCCAGCAGCCCCGGCGGTTACAATGAGCAGTTCTTC
V gene: TRBV4-1; D gene: TRBD1; clone size: .; J gene: TRBJ1-4; CDR3 protein: CASSQDGRPGQEREKLFF; CDR3 DNA: TGCGCCAGCAGCCAAGATGGAAGGCCGGGACAGGAACGCGAAAAACTGTTTTTT
V gene: TRBV5-1; D gene: TRBD2; clone size: .; J gene: TRBJ2-3; CDR3 protein: CASSLGTSGADTQYF; CDR3 DNA: TGCGCCAGCAGCTTGGGGACTAGCGGGGCAGATACGCAGTATTTT
V gene: TRBV6-5; D gene: TRBD2; clone size: .; J gene: TRBJ2-5; CDR3 protein: CASSLASGGALETQYF; CDR3 DNA: TGTGCCAGCAGTTTGGCTAGCGGGGGGGCTCTAGAGACCCAGTACTTC
V gene: TRBV6-6; D gene: .; clone size: .; J gene: TRBJ2-3; CDR3 protein: CASSQHSTDTQYF; CDR3 DNA: TGTGCCAGCAGTCAGCATAGCACAGATACGCAGTATTTT
V gene: TRBV29-1; D gene: .; clone size: .; J gene: TRBJ2-1; CDR3 protein: CSVHPGLGGTYNEQFF; CDR3 DNA: TGCAGCGTTCATCCGGGGTTAGGGGGTACCTACAATGAGCAGTTCTTC
V gene: TRBV6-6; D gene: TRBD1; clone size: .; J gene: TRBJ1-5; CDR3 protein: CASSPGTGAQPQHF; CDR3 DNA: TGTGCCAGCAGCCCCGGGACAGGTGCTCAGCCCCAGCATTTT
V gene: TRBV10-3; D gene: TRBD1; clone size: .; J gene: TRBJ2-5; CDR3 protein: CAISELYDRAPFDQETQYF; CDR3 DNA: TGTGCCATCAGTGAGTTATACGACAGGGCTCCATTCGACCAAGAGACCCAGTACTTC
V gene: TRBV21-1; D gene: .; clone size: .; J gene: TRBJ1-1; CDR3 protein: CASSSTGCTEAFF; CDR3 DNA: TGTGCCAGCAGCTCAACAGGGTGCACTGAAGCTTTCTTT
V gene: TRBV7-9; D gene: .; clone size: .; J gene: TRBJ1-2; CDR3 protein: CASSLGGRSYTF; CDR3 DNA: TGTGCCAGCAGCTTAGGTGGGAGGAGCTACACCTTC
V gene: TRBV7-3; D gene: .; clone size: once; J gene: TRBJ2-6; CDR3 protein: CASSLGGGAAGANVLTF; CDR3 DNA: TGTGCCAGCAGCTTGGGTGGCGGCGCGGCTGGGGCCAACGTCCTGACTTTC
V gene: TRBV4-2; D gene: .; clone size: .; J gene: TRBJ2-7; CDR3 protein: CASSQELSYEQYF; CDR3 DNA: TGTGCCAGCAGCCAGGAGCTCTCCTACGAGCAGTACTTC
V gene: TRBV7-9; D gene: .; clone size: .; J gene: TRBJ2-1; CDR3 protein: CASSGVIARENEQFF; CDR3 DNA: TGTGCCAGCAGTGGCGTGATAGCTCGGGAGAATGAGCAGTTCTTC
V gene: TRBV19; D gene: .; clone size: .; J gene: TRBJ2-7; CDR3 protein: CASSIDTAYEQYF; CDR3 DNA: TGTGCCAGTAGTATAGATACGGCCTACGAGCAGTACTTC
V gene: TRBV9; D gene: TRBD2; clone size: .; J gene: TRBJ2-3; CDR3 protein: CASSVLAGGAVDTQYF; CDR3 DNA: TGTGCCAGCAGCGTTCTAGCGGGGGGCGCTGTCGATACGCAGTATTTT
V gene: TRBV29-1; D gene: .; clone size: .; J gene: TRBJ1-2; CDR3 protein: CGVEGGTPGYTF; CDR3 DNA: TGCGGCGTTGAAGGGGGAACCCCCGGCTACACCTTC
V gene: TRBV30; D gene: .; clone size: .; J gene: TRBJ1-1; CDR3 protein: CAWSAGAFF; CDR3 DNA: TGTGCCTGGAGTGCCGGGGCTTTCTTT
V gene: TRBV30; D gene: TRBD1; clone size: .; J gene: TRBJ1-1; CDR3 protein: CAWRSGQWAFF; CDR3 DNA: TGTGCCTGGAGGTCGGGACAGTGGGCTTTCTTT
V gene: TRBV5-4; D gene: .; clone size: .; J gene: TRBJ2-4; CDR3 protein: CASSLAPSGVRQKNIQYF; CDR3 DNA: TGTGCCAGCAGCTTGGCCCCGTCGGGAGTAAGACAAAAAAACATTCAGTACTTC
V gene: TRBV2; D gene: TRBD1; clone size: few; J gene: TRBJ1-3; CDR3 protein: CASSEEPGQGRNTIYF; CDR3 DNA: TGTGCCAGCAGTGAAGAACCGGGACAGGGGAGGAACACCATATATTTT
V gene: TRBV9; D gene: TRBD2; clone size: .; J gene: TRBJ2-7; CDR3 protein: CASSEGLPQQVQYF; CDR3 DNA: TGTGCCAGCAGCGAGGGACTACCACAGCAAGTGCAGTACTTC
V gene: TRBV7-9; D gene: .; clone size: .; J gene: TRBJ1-2; CDR3 protein: CASSSSGGYGYTF; CDR3 DNA: TGTGCCAGCAGTTCGAGCGGGGGCTATGGCTACACCTTC
V gene: TRBV27; D gene: TRBD1; clone size: .; J gene: TRBJ1-5; CDR3 protein: CASSLGQTGNQPQHF; CDR3 DNA: TGTGCCAGCAGTTTAGGCCAGACAGGGAATCAGCCCCAGCATTTT
V gene: TRBV6-1; D gene: .; clone size: .; J gene: TRBJ2-1; CDR3 protein: CASSRASEGEQFF; CDR3 DNA: TGTGCCAGCAGTCGGGCTAGCGAAGGTGAGCAGTTCTTC
V gene: TRBV29-1; D gene: .; clone size: few; J gene: TRBJ2-7; CDR3 protein: CSVEVGNDYEQYF; CDR3 DNA: TGCAGCGTTGAAGTTGGCAATGACTACGAGCAGTACTTC
V gene: TRBV5-1; D gene: TRBD1; clone size: .; J gene: TRBJ2-7; CDR3 protein: CASSLGTGEYEQYF; CDR3 DNA: TGCGCCAGCAGCTTGGGTACAGGGGAGTACGAGCAGTACTTC
V gene: TRBV30; D gene: TRBD1; clone size: .; J gene: TRBJ1-1; CDR3 protein: CAWSVRGGMNTEAFF; CDR3 DNA: TGTGCCTGGAGTGTCCGAGGGGGCATGAACACTGAAGCTTTCTTT
V gene: TRBV5-5; D gene: .; clone size: .; J gene: TRBJ2-1; CDR3 protein: CASSSPSGTRGGEQFF; CDR3 DNA: TGTGCCAGCAGCTCACCCTCCGGGACAAGAGGGGGTGAGCAGTTCTTC
V gene: TRBV18; D gene: .; clone size: .; J gene: TRBJ2-1; CDR3 protein: CASSPLGTSREQFF; CDR3 DNA: TGTGCCAGCTCACCGCTCGGGACTTCACGTGAGCAGTTCTTC
V gene: TRBV11-2; D gene: .; clone size: .; J gene: TRBJ1-4; CDR3 protein: CASRPTVEEKLFF; CDR3 DNA: TGTGCCAGCAGGCCGACAGTGGAGGAAAAACTGTTTTTT
V gene: TRBV14; D gene: .; clone size: few; J gene: TRBJ2-7; CDR3 protein: CASSQARHQAYEQYF; CDR3 DNA: TGTGCCAGCAGCCAAGCCCGGCACCAAGCCTACGAGCAGTACTTC
V gene: TRBV18; D gene: .; clone size: large; J gene: TRBJ1-2; CDR3 protein: CASSPGTGYGYTF; CDR3 DNA: TGTGCCAGCTCTCCCGGGACGGGTTATGGCTACACCTTC
V gene: TRBV6-9; D gene: TRBD2; clone size: .; J gene: TRBJ2-7; CDR3 protein: CASSWSAGDGYEQYF; CDR3 DNA: TGTGCCAGCAGTTGGTCGGCGGGAGATGGATACGAGCAGTACTTC
V gene: TRBV6-5; D gene: .; clone size: .; J gene: TRBJ2-5; CDR3 protein: CASSNFRETQYF; CDR3 DNA: TGTGCCAGCAGCAATTTCCGGGAGACCCAGTACTTC
V gene: TRBV4-1; D gene: TRBD1; clone size: .; J gene: TRBJ1-2; CDR3 protein: CASSQDWAGDRRYGYTF; CDR3 DNA: TGCGCCAGCAGCCAAGACTGGGCTGGGGACAGACGCTATGGCTACACCTTC
V gene: TRBV28; D gene: .; clone size: once; J gene: TRBJ1-5; CDR3 protein: CASSLLTGRRNNQPQHF; CDR3 DNA: TGTGCCAGCAGTTTACTCACAGGGAGAAGGAACAATCAGCCCCAGCATTTT
V gene: TRBV27; D gene: .; clone size: .; J gene: TRBJ1-5; CDR3 protein: CASSFGNSNQPQHF; CDR3 DNA: TGTGCCAGCAGTTTTGGGAATAGCAATCAGCCCCAGCATTTT
V gene: TRBV7-6; D gene: .; clone size: once; J gene: TRBJ1-2; CDR3 protein: CASSSTGGLYGYTF; CDR3 DNA: TGTGCCAGCAGCTCCACCGGGGGACTCTATGGCTACACCTTC
V gene: TRBV29-1; D gene: .; clone size: .; J gene: TRBJ1-4; CDR3 protein: CSVVQVDEKLFF; CDR3 DNA: TGCAGCGTTGTACAGGTGGATGAAAAACTGTTTTTT
V gene: TRBV11-2; D gene: TRBD2; clone size: few; J gene: TRBJ2-2; CDR3 protein: CASSLGAGGPGELFF; CDR3 DNA: TGTGCCAGCAGCTTGGGAGCGGGGGGACCGGGGGAGCTGTTTTTT
V gene: TRBV4-1; D gene: .; clone size: .; J gene: TRBJ1-5; CDR3 protein: CASSQDPLPGYGQPQHF; CDR3 DNA: TGCGCCAGCAGCCAAGACCCCCTGCCAGGGTACGGTCAGCCCCAGCATTTT
V gene: TRBV27; D gene: .; clone size: .; J gene: TRBJ2-7; CDR3 protein: CASSQLEEDEQYF; CDR3 DNA: TGTGCCAGCAGTCAACTCGAAGAAGACGAGCAGTACTTC
V gene: TRBV18; D gene: .; clone size: .; J gene: TRBJ2-7; CDR3 protein: CASSPPGFTYEQYF; CDR3 DNA: TGTGCCAGCTCACCTCCAGGTTTTACCTACGAGCAGTACTTC